This T cell receptor (beta chain) was captured by sequencing in a study of beta chain features in type 1 diabetes. cDNA synthesis used the whole RNA isolate, giving expressed TCRB sequences. Generated by immunoSEQ multiplex PCR, the TCRdb table keeps only in-frame clones and is missing some. The sample has roughly 170,000 clones; about 13% are singletons. J gave up 8 bases and V 5 bases, and 15 bases lay outside the gene matches. CDR1 and CDR2 (germline): MDHEN, SYDVKM. The CDR3 has 16 residues. The chain uses TRBV28 and TRBJ2-3; 8 bases fit TRBD2. What was sequenced was central memory CD4+ T cells from blood. The TCR was taken from a woman between 18 and 30 years old in good health. The CDR3 region is CASSPLPGGPEFTQYF. The DNA for the CDR3 is TGTGCCAGCAGTCCCCTCCCGGGAGGGCCGGAATTTACGCAGTATTTT.